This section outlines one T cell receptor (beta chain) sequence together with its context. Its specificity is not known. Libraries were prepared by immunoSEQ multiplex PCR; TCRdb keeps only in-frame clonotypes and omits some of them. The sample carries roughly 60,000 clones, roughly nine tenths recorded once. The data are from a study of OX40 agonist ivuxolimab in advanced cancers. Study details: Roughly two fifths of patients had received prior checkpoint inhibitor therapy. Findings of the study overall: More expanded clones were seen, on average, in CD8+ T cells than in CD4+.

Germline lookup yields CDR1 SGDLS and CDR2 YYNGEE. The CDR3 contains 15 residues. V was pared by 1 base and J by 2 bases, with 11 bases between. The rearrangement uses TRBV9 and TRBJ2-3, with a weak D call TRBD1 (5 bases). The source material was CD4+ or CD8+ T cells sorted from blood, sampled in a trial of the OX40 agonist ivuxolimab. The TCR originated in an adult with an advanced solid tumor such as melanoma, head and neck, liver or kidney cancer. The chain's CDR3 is CASSVLTGHTDTQYF. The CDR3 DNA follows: TGTGCCAGCAGCGTACTAACAGGACACACAGATACGCAGTATTTT.